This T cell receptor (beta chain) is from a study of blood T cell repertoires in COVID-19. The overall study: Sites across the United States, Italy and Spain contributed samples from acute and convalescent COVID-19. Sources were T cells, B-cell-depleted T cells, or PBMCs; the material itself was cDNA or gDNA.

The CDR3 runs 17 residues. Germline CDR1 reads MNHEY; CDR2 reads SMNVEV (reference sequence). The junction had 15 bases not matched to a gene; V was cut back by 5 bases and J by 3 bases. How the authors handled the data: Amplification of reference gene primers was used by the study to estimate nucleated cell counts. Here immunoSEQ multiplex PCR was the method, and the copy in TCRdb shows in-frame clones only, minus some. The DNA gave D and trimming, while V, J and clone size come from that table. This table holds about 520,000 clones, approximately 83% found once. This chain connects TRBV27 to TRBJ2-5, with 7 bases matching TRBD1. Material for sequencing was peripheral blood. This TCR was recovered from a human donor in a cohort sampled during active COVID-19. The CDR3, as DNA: TGTGCCAGCAGTCCCCGACAGGGTGCGGGCCTGAAAGAGACCCAGTACTTC. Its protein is CASSPRQGAGLKETQYF.